Below, one T cell receptor (beta chain) is given with its context. What it binds is unknown. Primers: 60 Vbeta forward and 13 Jbeta reverse. The data were produced by immunoSEQ multiplex PCR, yet TCRdb's version contains in-frame clones alone and is incomplete. The sample lists some 110,000 clones; around 84% were seen once. The CDR3 is 14 residues long. The V and J ends lost 0 bases and 4 bases, in that order; junction bases with no gene match: 0. CDR1 and CDR2 (germline): SGHTA, FQGNSA. The data were taken from a study of cytomegalovirus exposure and HLA in healthy donors. Study observations and caveats: The study labeled 164 TCR beta chains cytomegalovirus-associated.

The receptor was derived from a man aged 25 to 40 in good health and CMV-seronegative. The rearrangement joins TRBV7-2 to TRBJ2-3, with 8 bases that match TRBD2. Sequenced: PBMCs. Written as DNA, the CDR3 is TGTGCCAGCAGCTTAGCGCGGGGGGCAGATACGCAGTATTTT. Protein: CASSLARGADTQYF.